The 15 T cell receptor beta chains in this list originate from one sample, sequenced in a study of follicular helper T cells after annual influenza vaccination. Time point specified: 2015-2016 season, pre-vaccination. Measured with immunoSEQ multiplex PCR; TCRdb has only the in-frame clones, and not every one. The sample has approximately 6,000 clones, roughly 85% seen once. Material: CXCR5+ CD38- circulating T follicular helper cells from blood, obtained on the day of influenza vaccination. Sample subset: circulating Tfh, non-naive CD4+CXCR5+PD-1+ (ICOS+CD38+ or ICOS-CD38-). The receptors come from an adult who received the influenza vaccine.

The V call is TRBV30, the J call TRBJ1-2; no reliable D call. Germline assignment: CDR1 GTSNPN and CDR2 SVGIG (reference sequence). CDR3 size: 11 residues. With 0 bases removed from V and 8 bases from J, the gap between germline ends came to 7 bases. CDR3 coding DNA: TGTGCCTGGAGTGTAATGCAAGGCTACACCTTC. Translating it yields CAWSVMQGYTF.

The CDR3 reads CASSDPGLAVAAYNEQFF. The CDR3 nucleotides are TGCGCCAGCAGTGACCCGGGACTAGCGGTGGCCGCTTACAATGAGCAGTTCTTC. The gene calls are TRBV10-2 and TRBJ2-1; 11 bases line up with TRBD2. This CDR3 contains 18 residues. Germline CDR1 and CDR2: WSHSY and SAAADI. The ends lost 3 bases at V and 4 bases at J; junction bases unmatched: 11.

The chain has TRBV4-3 and TRBJ2-2, with D possibly matching TRBD1 (6 bases). The CDR3 totals 17 residues. Per the germline V gene, CDR1 is LGHNA and CDR2 is YSLEER. Trimming cost V 0 bases and J 4 bases, with 15 bases left between them. The CDR3 sequence is CASSQDPTGWGTGELFF. CDR3 bases: TGCGCCAGCAGCCAAGATCCCACAGGGTGGGGCACCGGGGAGCTGTTTTTT.

This chain joins TRBV19 and TRBJ2-7; no reliable D call. The CDR3 totals 16 residues. V was cut by 4 bases and J by 0 bases, with 16 bases left in between. The germline CDR1 and CDR2 sequences are LNHDA and SQIVND (reference sequence). The CDR3, as DNA: TGTGCCAGTAGTAGGCGACGGACGGTGAACTCCTACGAGCAGTACTTC. Residues: CASSRRRTVNSYEQYF.

The CDR3 DNA reads as TGTGCCAGCAGTGACTCGGCAGCCCCTTCTCAAGGCTACACCTTC. It specifies CASSDSAAPSQGYTF. This sequence joins TRBV6-4 and TRBJ1-2; D not certain. Trimming took 0 bases from V and 8 from J, leaving 16 bases between them. The CDR3 is 15 residues long. From germline, CDR1 is MRHNA and CDR2 SNTAGT.

The CDR3: CSVDPGTGYEQYF. The CDR3, as DNA: TGCAGCGTCGACCCCGGGACAGGTTACGAGCAGTACTTC. The chain couples TRBV29-1 to TRBJ2-7; 8 bases map to TRBD1. V gave up 6 bases and J gave up 4 bases; unmatched junction bases: 8. The CDR3 is made up of 13 amino acids. Per the germline V gene, CDR1 is SQVTM and CDR2 is ANQGSEA.

V and J are TRBV7-2 and TRBJ2-7; 13 nucleotides agree with TRBD2. The CDR3 has 16 residues. V dropped 4 bases and J dropped 2; count of bases not matched to a gene: 5. Germline-derived CDR1 and CDR2 are SGHTA and FQGNSA. CDR3 sequence (DNA): TGTGCCAGCAGCTCTCGGGGACTAGCGGGAACCTACGAGCAGTACTTC. Protein product: CASSSRGLAGTYEQYF.

V is TRBV5-1 and J is TRBJ2-7; TRBD2 might be the D (6 bases). The V end was cut by 1 base, the J end by 7 bases, with 12 bases between. Germline V gives CDR1 SGHRS, CDR2 YFSETQ. The CDR3 loop spans 13 amino acids. As DNA, the CDR3 is TGCGCCAGCAGCTTGAGGACTACGGGGGAGCAGTACTTC. Translated, it gives CASSLRTTGEQYF.

The chain combines TRBV5-1 with TRBJ2-3; 13 bases agree with TRBD2. V shed 1 base and J 5 bases; nucleotides not matched to a gene: 13. The CDR3 loop spans 19 amino acids. CDR1 is SGHRS, CDR2 YFSETQ, per germline. The CDR3 region has the DNA TGCGCCAGCAGCTTGTTGGGTAGGAGACTAGCGGGAGGTGGAGATACGCAGTATTTT. Translation: CASSLLGRRLAGGGDTQYF.

This rearrangement joins TRBV4-2 to TRBJ2-1; perhaps TRBD1 as D (6 bases). V lost 1 base and J lost 5, with 15 bases in between. This CDR3 spans 16 amino acids. Per germline, CDR1 LGHNA and CDR2 YNFKEQ. The CDR3 DNA is TGTGCCAGCAGCCAAGTAGGGCAGGGGCGGGACAATGAGCAGTTCTTC. Translated, it gives CASSQVGQGRDNEQFF.

The chain has TRBV10-1 and TRBJ2-3, with a tentative D call TRBD2 (6 bases). The CDR3 has 15 amino acids. V lost 7 bases and J 0 bases, leaving 14 bases between the germline ends. Per germline, CDR1 WNHNN and CDR2 SYGVQD (reference sequence). As DNA, the CDR3 is TGCGCCAGCACCATGGGACTTGCTAGCACAGATACGCAGTATTTT. Amino acid sequence: CASTMGLASTDTQYF.

The rearrangement links TRBV7-2 to TRBJ2-4, with TRBD2 matching 12 bases. J was trimmed by 4 bases and V by 5 bases; bases with no gene match: 15. The CDR3 runs 19 residues. Germline-derived CDR1 and CDR2 are SGHTA and FQGNSA. CDR3 in amino acids: CASSPTGRTSGTGKNIQYF. CDR3 coding DNA: TGTGCCAGCAGCCCAACAGGGAGGACTAGCGGGACGGGAAAAAACATTCAGTACTTC.

The chain recombines TRBV2 with TRBJ1-3; tentative D call: TRBD1 (6 bases). CDR3 length: 15 residues. The V and J ends lost 5 bases and 4 bases respectively, with 15 bases between them. CDR1 and CDR2 (germline): SNHLY, FYNNEI. The CDR3 sequence: CASSRETGYGNTIYF. The CDR3 region has the DNA TGTGCCAGCAGTCGGGAGACAGGATACGGAAACACCATATATTTT.

This chain uses TRBV28 with TRBJ1-2; D gene uncertain. The CDR3 spans 15 residues. Trimming took off 5 bases at V and 0 bases at J, with 13 bases between the two ends. Germline V gene data show CDR1 as MDHEN and CDR2 as SYDVKM. CDR3 DNA sequence: TGTGCCAGCAGTACCCACGGCCTCTCTAACTATGGCTACACCTTC. Protein: CASSTHGLSNYGYTF.

The chain combines TRBV6-1 with TRBJ2-5, with 9 bases identical to TRBD1. The CDR3 totals 18 residues. V lost 6 bases, J lost 5 bases, and 19 bases stayed unmatched. From germline, CDR1 is MNHNS and CDR2 SASEGT. DNA of the CDR3: TGTGCCAGCAGAGAACAGGGGGCGCGACTATCAATTCGGGAGACCCAGTACTTC. This sequence encodes CASREQGARLSIRETQYF.